These 11 T cell receptor beta chains originate from one sample sequenced in a study of T-cell memory formation after mild COVID-19. TCRdb re-called the 5' RACE reads through MiXCR, storing one row per CDR3 protein. The sample has 150,000 to 200,000 distinct CDR3 sequences; approximately 10% are singletons. The sample comprised PBMCs or a T cell subset sorted from them (not recorded which). The receptors come from a man between 18 and 35 years old who had mild COVID-19 (a few samples of this study predate the infection). Cell type and time point are not known.

This chain uses TRBV4-1 with TRBJ2-2; D possibly corresponds to TRBD1 (6 bases). The germline V gene encodes CDR1 MGHRA and CDR2 YSYEKL. The CDR3 has 16 residues. Between the trimmed V and J ends, which lost 4 bases and 2 bases, there was a span of 14 bases. CDR3 in amino acids: CASSRTRQANTGELFF. DNA of the CDR3: TGCGCCAGCAGCCGGACGAGACAGGCCAACACCGGGGAGCTGTTTTTT.

The chain has TRBV20-1 and TRBJ2-1, with D maybe TRBD2 (5 bases). Germline loops: CDR1 DFQATT, CDR2 SNEGSKA (reference sequence). This CDR3 region has 13 residues. V lost 0 bases, J lost 9 bases, and 12 bases lay in between. The CDR3 DNA reads as TGCAGTGCTAGAGATTCTGGTCGGGGTGAGCAGTTCTTC. Encoded protein: CSARDSGRGEQFF.

This clonotype was observed many times. The J gene is TRBJ2-7, the V gene TRBV7-2; D is ambiguous. Germline CDR1 reads SGHTA; CDR2 reads FQGNSA. V lost 2 bases and J 11 bases, leaving 16 bases between the germline ends. There are 13 residues in the CDR3. The CDR3 here is CASSLNQRDVEYF. As DNA, the CDR3 is TGTGCCAGCAGCTTAAATCAAAGGGATGTGGAGTACTTC.

This clonotype was seen only a few times. The chain has TRBV4-2 and TRBJ1-5, with 7 bases aligning to TRBD1. Per the germline V gene, CDR1 is LGHNA and CDR2 is YNFKEQ. The CDR3 is 18 residues long. J was trimmed by 6 bases and V by 1 base; bases with no gene match: 15. CDR3: CASSQAFTGPPGGQPQHF. The DNA of the CDR3 is TGTGCCAGCAGCCAAGCCTTTACAGGACCGCCAGGGGGTCAGCCCCAGCATTTT.

The V call is TRBV11-1, the J call TRBJ2-2; possibly TRBD2 for D (6 bases). Trimming took 5 bases from V and 2 from J, leaving 12 bases between them. The CDR3 length is 15 residues. Looked up from germline, CDR1 is SGHAT and CDR2 is FQDESV (reference sequence). Here the CDR3 reads CASSPGTGNTGELFF. CDR3 coding DNA: TGTGCCAGCAGCCCCGGGACTGGTAACACCGGGGAGCTGTTTTTT.

This clonotype appeared once. CDR3 DNA: TGCGCCAGCAGCTTGGGCCTAGCGGGGGTTAGCACAGATACGCAGTATTTT. This gives the protein CASSLGLAGVSTDTQYF. J is TRBJ2-3 and V is TRBV5-1; TRBD2 matches 10 bases. Germline V gene sequence: CDR1 SGHRS, CDR2 YFSETQ. This CDR3 spans 17 amino acids. V was pared by 0 bases and J by 0 bases, with 4 bases of the junction left unmatched.

This clonotype appeared many times. The chain has TRBV12-3 or TRBV12-4 and TRBJ2-1; 7 bases are a match to TRBD1. The CDR3 covers 14 residues. The trim removed 8 bases at V and 9 bases at J, leaving 13 bases unmatched. In DNA, the CDR3 is TGTGCCAGCCAAGAGGTAACAGGGGTAGGTGAGCAGTTCTTC. Its translation is CASQEVTGVGEQFF.

The gene calls are TRBV20-1 and TRBJ2-5, with TRBD2 matching over 16 bases. The CDR3 consists of 17 residues. Germline CDR1 is DFQATT and CDR2 is SNEGSKA (reference sequence). The J segment lost 2 bases and the V segment lost 5 bases, leaving 8 bases of the junction unmatched. CDR3 in DNA: TGCAGTGCTTCGCCGGGACTAGCGGGGGGGCTTCAAGAGACCCAGTACTTC. It yields the protein CSASPGLAGGLQETQYF.

The genes are TRBV29-1 and TRBJ1-1, with 8 bases aligning to TRBD1. Trimming removed 4 bases from V and 5 bases from J; junction bases left unmatched: 3. Germline V gene sequence: CDR1 SQVTM, CDR2 ANQGSEA. The CDR3 consists of 12 residues. The DNA for the CDR3 is TGCAGCGTTGCCAGGGGGCAGACTGAAGCTTTCTTT. This translates into CSVARGQTEAFF.

This sequence joins TRBV4-3 and TRBJ1-5; 8 bases align to TRBD1. J lost 6 bases, V lost 0 bases, and 4 bases had no gene match. Germline V gives CDR1 LGHNA, CDR2 YSLEER. There are 15 residues in the CDR3. This chain's CDR3 is CASSQELQGGQPQHF. In DNA form, the CDR3 reads TGCGCCAGCAGCCAAGAGTTACAGGGGGGTCAGCCCCAGCATTTT.

This clonotype was seen at least ten times. The chain is built from TRBV12-3 or TRBV12-4 and TRBJ2-1, with D possibly TRBD2 on 6 matching bases. Trimming removed 3 bases from V and 6 bases from J, with 12 bases in between. There are 14 residues in the CDR3. This CDR3 is CASSLGRRGNEQFF. In DNA form, the CDR3 reads TGTGCCAGCAGTTTGGGGCGGAGGGGCAATGAGCAGTTCTTC.